The sequence of this TCR beta chain was determined in a study of blood T cell repertoires in COVID-19. Study in general: Spain, Italy and the United States supplied samples that represented acute and convalescent COVID-19. PBMCs, B-cell-depleted T cells, or T cells provided the cDNA or gDNA that made up the material.

Germline CDR1 SGHRS, CDR2 YFSETQ. The trim removed 2 bases at V and 5 bases at J, leaving 9 bases unmatched. CDR3 length: 16 amino acids. In the authors' methods: How many nucleated cells were present was estimated from reference gene primer amplification. The repertoire was sequenced with immunoSEQ multiplex PCR; TCRdb's copy has only in-frame clones and lacks some. V, J and clone size derive from that table, while D and trimming were established from the DNA sequence. The table shows about 360,000 clones, with approximately 80% occurring only once. The chain joins TRBV5-1 to TRBJ1-1, with 10 nucleotides matching TRBD1. What was sequenced was peripheral blood. This sequence was found in a human donor with acute or convalescent COVID-19. The donor label of this sample is uncertain. This CDR3 is CASSFGDRGDGTEAFF. In DNA, the CDR3 is TGCGCCAGCAGCTTCGGGGACAGGGGCGACGGTACTGAAGCTTTCTTT.